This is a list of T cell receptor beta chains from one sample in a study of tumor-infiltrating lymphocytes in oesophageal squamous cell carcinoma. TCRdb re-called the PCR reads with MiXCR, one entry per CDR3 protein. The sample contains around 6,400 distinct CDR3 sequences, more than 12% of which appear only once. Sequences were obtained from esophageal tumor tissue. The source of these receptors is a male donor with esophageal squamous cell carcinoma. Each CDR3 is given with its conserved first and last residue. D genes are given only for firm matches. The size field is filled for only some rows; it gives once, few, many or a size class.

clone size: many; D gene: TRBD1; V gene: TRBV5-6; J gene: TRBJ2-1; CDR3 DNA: TGTGCCAGCAGCTTGACAGGGGGTCTGCGTATTGAGCAGTTCTTC; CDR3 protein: CASSLTGGLRIEQFF
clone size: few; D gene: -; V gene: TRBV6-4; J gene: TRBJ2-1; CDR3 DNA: TGTGCCAGCAGTGAGGGGGGAAGGGGTTCAAATGAGCAGTTCTTC; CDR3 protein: CASSEGGRGSNEQFF
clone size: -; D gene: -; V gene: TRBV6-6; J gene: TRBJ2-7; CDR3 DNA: TGTGCCAGTAGTAAATGGTCGGACGAGCAGTACTTC; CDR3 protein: CASSKWSDEQYF
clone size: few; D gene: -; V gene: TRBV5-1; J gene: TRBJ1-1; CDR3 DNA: TGCGCCAGCAGCATGCTACCCCAGGGATTAAACACTGAAGCTTTCTTT; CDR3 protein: CASSMLPQGLNTEAFF
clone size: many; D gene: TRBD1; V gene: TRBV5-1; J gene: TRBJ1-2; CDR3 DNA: TGCGCCAGCAGTTTCGACAGGGGGAACTATGGCTACACCTTC; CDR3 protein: CASSFDRGNYGYTF
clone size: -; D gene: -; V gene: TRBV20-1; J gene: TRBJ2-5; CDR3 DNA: TGCAGTGGGGGTTCGGGCCGAGGGACCCAGTACTTC; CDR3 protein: CSGGSGRGTQYF
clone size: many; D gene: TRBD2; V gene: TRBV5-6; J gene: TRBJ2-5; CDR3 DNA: TGTGCCAGCAGCTTATTACGGGGGGGCCAAGAGACCCAGTACTTC; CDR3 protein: CASSLLRGGQETQYF
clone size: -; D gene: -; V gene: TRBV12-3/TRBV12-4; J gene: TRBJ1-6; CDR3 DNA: -; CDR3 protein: CASSLRGGDIIHPSTF
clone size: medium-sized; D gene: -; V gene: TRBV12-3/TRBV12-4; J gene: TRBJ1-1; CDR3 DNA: TGTGCCAGCAGTTTCTACGGGGACACTGAAGCTTTCTTT; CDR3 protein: CASSFYGDTEAFF
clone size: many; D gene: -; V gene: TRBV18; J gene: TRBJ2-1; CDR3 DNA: TGTGCCAGCTCACCTTCCGGGACAACTTACAATGAGCAGTTCTTC; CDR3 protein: CASSPSGTTYNEQFF
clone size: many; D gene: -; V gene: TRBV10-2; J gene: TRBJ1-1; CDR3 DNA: TGCGCCAGCAGTGAGTTCGGGGCGGAGATGGGAGCTTTCTTT; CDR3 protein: CASSEFGAEMGAFF
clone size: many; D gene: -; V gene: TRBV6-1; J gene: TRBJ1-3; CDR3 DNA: TGTGCCAGCACTGAGGGGGGATCTGGAAACACCATATATTTT; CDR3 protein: CASTEGGSGNTIYF
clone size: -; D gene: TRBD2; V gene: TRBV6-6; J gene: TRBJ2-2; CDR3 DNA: TGTGCCGGCCAGCGGGGGGGCCAAGGAACGGGGGAGCAGTTTTTT; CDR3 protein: CAGQRGGQGTGEQFF
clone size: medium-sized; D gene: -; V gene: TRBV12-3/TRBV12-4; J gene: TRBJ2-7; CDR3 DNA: TGTGCCAGCAGTTTAGTGGGAGAGCAGTACTTC; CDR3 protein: CASSLVGEQYF
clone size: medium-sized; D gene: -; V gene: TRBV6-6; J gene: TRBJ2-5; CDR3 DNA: TGTGCCAGCAGTTATTCGATCAGGGACACCCCCCAAGAGACCCAGTACTTC; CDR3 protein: CASSYSIRDTPQETQYF
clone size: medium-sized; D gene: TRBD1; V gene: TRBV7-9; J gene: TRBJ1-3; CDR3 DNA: TGTGCCAGACAGGGGGATGGAAACACCATATATTTT; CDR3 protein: CARQGDGNTIYF
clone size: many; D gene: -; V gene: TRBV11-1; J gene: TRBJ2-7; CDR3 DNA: TGTGCCAGCAGCGGAAAGACAGGTCCCGAGCAGTACTTC; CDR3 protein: CASSGKTGPEQYF
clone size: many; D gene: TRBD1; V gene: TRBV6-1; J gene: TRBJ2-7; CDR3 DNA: TGTGCCAGCAGTGAAGTAGCAGGGGGCTCCTACAATGAGCAGTACTTC; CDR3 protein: CASSEVAGGSYNEQYF
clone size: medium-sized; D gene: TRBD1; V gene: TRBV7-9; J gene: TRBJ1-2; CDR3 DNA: TGTGCCAGCAGCTTAGCGTCCCGGGACAGGGGTGGCTACACCTTC; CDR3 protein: CASSLASRDRGGYTF
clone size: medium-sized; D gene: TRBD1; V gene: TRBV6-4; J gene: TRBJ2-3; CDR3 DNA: TGTGCCAGCAGTGAAGCAGGGGGCGCAGATACGCAGTATTTT; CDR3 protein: CASSEAGGADTQYF
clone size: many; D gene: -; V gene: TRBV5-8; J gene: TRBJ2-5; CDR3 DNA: TGTGCCAGCAGCTTGGGACAGAAAGAGACCCAGTACTTC; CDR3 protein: CASSLGQKETQYF
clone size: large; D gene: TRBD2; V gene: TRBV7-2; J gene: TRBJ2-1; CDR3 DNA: TGTGCCAGCAGCTTAGTCGGCGGGGGGAGGGGGCAGTTCTTC; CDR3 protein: CASSLVGGGRGQFF
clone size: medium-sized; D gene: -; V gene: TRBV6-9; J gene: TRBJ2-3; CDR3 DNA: TGTGCCAGCCGCGATTACCCTGCCGGGACGCAGTATTTT; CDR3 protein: CASRDYPAGTQYF
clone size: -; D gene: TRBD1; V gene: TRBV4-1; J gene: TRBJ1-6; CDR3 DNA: TGCGCCAGCAGCCAAGGCCAGGGGGACTCACCCCTCCACTTT; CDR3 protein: CASSQGQGDSPLHF
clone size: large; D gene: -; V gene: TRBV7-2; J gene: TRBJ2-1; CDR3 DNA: TGTGCCAGCAGCTCCTTAGGGACCTACAATGAGCAGTTCTTC; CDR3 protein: CASSSLGTYNEQFF
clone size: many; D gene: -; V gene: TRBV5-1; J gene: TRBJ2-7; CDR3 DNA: TGCGCCAGCAGCTCCCGGGACGAGCAGTACTTC; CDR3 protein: CASSSRDEQYF
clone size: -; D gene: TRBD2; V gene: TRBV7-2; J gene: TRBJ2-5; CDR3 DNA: TGTGCCAGCAGCTCTTGGGGGTGGAAGCGGGATGGGACCCAGTACTTC; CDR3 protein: CASSSWGWKRDGTQYF
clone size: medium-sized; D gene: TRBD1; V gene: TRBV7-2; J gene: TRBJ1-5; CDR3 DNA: TGTGCCAGCAGCACGGGACAGACAAATCAGCCCCAGCATTTT; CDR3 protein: CASSTGQTNQPQHF
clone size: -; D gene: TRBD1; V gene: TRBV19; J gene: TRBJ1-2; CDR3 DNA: TGTGCCAGTAGTATAGCAACAGGGGGCGAGAGCTATGGCTACACCTTC; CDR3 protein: CASSIATGGESYGYTF
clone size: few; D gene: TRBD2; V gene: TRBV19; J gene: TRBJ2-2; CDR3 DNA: TGTGCCAGTAGTATCCGGGGGGGCCCCGGGGAGCTGTTTTTT; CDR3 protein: CASSIRGGPGELFF
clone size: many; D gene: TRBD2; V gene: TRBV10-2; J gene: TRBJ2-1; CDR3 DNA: TGCGCCAGCAGTGAGACACTAGCGGGTATTTACAATGAGCAGTTCTTC; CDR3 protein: CASSETLAGIYNEQFF
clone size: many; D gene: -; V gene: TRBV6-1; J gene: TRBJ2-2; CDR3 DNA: TGTGCCAGGGCGGGGATCACCGGGGAGCTGTTTTTT; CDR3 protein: CARAGITGELFF
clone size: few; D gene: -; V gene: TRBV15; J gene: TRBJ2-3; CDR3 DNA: TGTGCCACCAGCAGAGGAGGGGTTGCAACAGATACGCAGTATTTT; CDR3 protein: CATSRGGVATDTQYF
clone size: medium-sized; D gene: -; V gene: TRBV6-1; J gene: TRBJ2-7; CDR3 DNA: TGTGCCAGCAGTTTGAAGCTCTCCTACGAGCAGTACTTC; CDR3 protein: CASSLKLSYEQYF
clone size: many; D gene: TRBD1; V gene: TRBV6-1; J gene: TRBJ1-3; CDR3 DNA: TGTGCCAGCAGTGTTAGCATCCCGGGACAGATCTCTGGAAACACCATATATTTT; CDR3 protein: CASSVSIPGQISGNTIYF
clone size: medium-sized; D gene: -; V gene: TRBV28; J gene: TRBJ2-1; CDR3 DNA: TGTGCCAGCAGTTTGTTAGGCTACAATGAGCAGTTCTTC; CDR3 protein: CASSLLGYNEQFF
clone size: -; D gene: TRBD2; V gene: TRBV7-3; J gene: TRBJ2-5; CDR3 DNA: TGTGCCAGCAGCACCCCTAGCGGGGGAAGTATGACCGGGGAGCTGTACTTC; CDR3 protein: CASSTPSGGSMTGELYF
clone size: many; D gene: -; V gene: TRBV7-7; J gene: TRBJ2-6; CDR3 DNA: -; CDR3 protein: CASSRGTLWLHLRF
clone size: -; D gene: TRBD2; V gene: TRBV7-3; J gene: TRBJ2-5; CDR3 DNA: TGTGCTAGCAGCGATAGCGGGGGGGCCGGGTTAAAGACCCAGTACTTC; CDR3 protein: CASSDSGGAGLKTQYF
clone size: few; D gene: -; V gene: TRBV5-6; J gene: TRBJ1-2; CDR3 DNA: TGTGCCAGCAGCTTGAATCGCCAGGGGCATGGCTACACCTTC; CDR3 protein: CASSLNRQGHGYTF
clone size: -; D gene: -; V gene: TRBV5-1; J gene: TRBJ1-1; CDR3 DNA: TGCGCCAGCAGCTTGATCTCAGGGTTTAGTGAAGCTTTCTTT; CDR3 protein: CASSLISGFSEAFF
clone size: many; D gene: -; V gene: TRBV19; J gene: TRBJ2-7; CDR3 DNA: TGTGCCAGTATTTATGAGGGGTCGCCAGGACTCAATGCCTACGAGCAGTACTTC; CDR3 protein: CASIYEGSPGLNAYEQYF
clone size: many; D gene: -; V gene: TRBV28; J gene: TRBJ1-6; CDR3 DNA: TGTGCCAGCACCGAATGGCATTCACCCCTCCACTTT; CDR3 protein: CASTEWHSPLHF
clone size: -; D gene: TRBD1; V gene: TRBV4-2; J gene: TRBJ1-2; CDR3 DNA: TGTGCCAGCAGCCCCGAGGGGGCAGGCGCCTTCTATGGCTACACCTTC; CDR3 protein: CASSPEGAGAFYGYTF
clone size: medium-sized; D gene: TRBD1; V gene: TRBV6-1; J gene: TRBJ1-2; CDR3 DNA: TGTGCCAGCAGTCCTAGGACAGGGGGAAATGGCTACACCTTC; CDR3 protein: CASSPRTGGNGYTF
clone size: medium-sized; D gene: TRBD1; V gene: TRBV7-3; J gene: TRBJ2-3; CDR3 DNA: TGTGCCAGCAGCCGGACAGGAACAGATACGCAGTATTTT; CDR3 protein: CASSRTGTDTQYF
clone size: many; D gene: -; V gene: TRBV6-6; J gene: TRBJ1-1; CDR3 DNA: TGTGCCAGCAGTTACCAAGGGGTGAACACTGAAGCTTTCTTT; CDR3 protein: CASSYQGVNTEAFF
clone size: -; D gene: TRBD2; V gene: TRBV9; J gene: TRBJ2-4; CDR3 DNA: TGTGCCAGCAGCGCGGGACTAGCGGGGGTCCTAGCCAAAAACATTCAGTACTTC; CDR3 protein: CASSAGLAGVLAKNIQYF
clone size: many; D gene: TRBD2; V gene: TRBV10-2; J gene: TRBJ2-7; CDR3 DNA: TGCGCCAGCAGCACTAGCGGGGGGGGGTACGAGCAGTACTTC; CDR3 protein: CASSTSGGGYEQYF
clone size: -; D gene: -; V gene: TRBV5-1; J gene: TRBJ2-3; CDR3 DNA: TGCGCCAGCAGCTTGGTTGGGGCGGTAGATACGCAGTATTTT; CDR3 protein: CASSLVGAVDTQYF
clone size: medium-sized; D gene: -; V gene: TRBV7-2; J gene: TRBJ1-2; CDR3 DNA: TGTGCCAGCAGCTTAGTGTTCGGGGGCAAGAACTATGGCTACACCTTC; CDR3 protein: CASSLVFGGKNYGYTF